The clone carrying this T cell receptor (beta chain) was seen repeatedly, ten times or more. CDR3 length: 16 residues. Deletions cut 3 bases from V and 0 bases from J, with 11 bases between. Germline-derived CDR1 and CDR2 are SGHTA and FQGTGA. Each CDR3 protein is one row after TCRdb ran MiXCR on the PCR reads. There are tens of thousands of distinct CDR3 sequences in the sample; approximately 34% occur only once, and approximately 19% lies in the top ten. The sample originates from a study of tumor-infiltrating lymphocytes in oesophageal squamous cell carcinoma. The specimen was esophageal tumor tissue. The genes are TRBV7-3 and TRBJ2-2, with D maybe TRBD1 (5 bases). The receptor comes from a female donor with esophageal squamous cell carcinoma. As DNA, the CDR3 is TGTGCCAGCAGCTTTCAGGGTCATTCGAACACCGGGGAGCTGTTTTTT. Translating it yields CASSFQGHSNTGELFF.